A single TCR beta chain is shown here with its context. The entry originates in a study of blood T cell repertoires in COVID-19. Germline CDR1 is SEHNR and CDR2 is FQNEAQ (reference sequence). This CDR3 region has 17 residues. V was cut by 1 base and J by 5 bases, with 17 bases left in between. Sequenced by immunoSEQ multiplex PCR; TCRdb stores in-frame clones only, minus some. Here the sample spans some 70,000 clones, over 70% being singletons. The specimen was peripheral blood. The receptor comes from a human donor in a cohort sampled during active COVID-19. The V gene is TRBV7-9, the J gene TRBJ2-2; no clear D. CDR3 amino acids: CASSLGWAQGRTGELFF. CDR3 nucleotides: TGTGCCAGCAGCTTAGGTTGGGCTCAAGGAAGAACCGGGGAGCTGTTTTTT.